This TCR beta chain was observed in a study of beta chain features in type 1 diabetes. The study's findings and limits: Patients with Type 1 diabetes showed moderately but significantly shorter TCRB CDR3s in all four CD4+ subsets.

The sequenced template was cDNA made from the entire isolated RNA. Here immunoSEQ multiplex PCR was the method, and the copy in TCRdb shows in-frame clones only, minus some. The sample has about 700,000 clones, 13% seen once. Germline loops: CDR1 PRHDT, CDR2 FYEKMQ (reference sequence). Trimming took off 5 bases at V and 2 bases at J, with 16 bases between the two ends. There are 15 residues in the CDR3. As regards this clone: The antigen is not known.

The specimen sequenced was naive CD4+ T cells from blood. J is TRBJ2-7 and V is TRBV13; D is undetermined. This receptor was obtained from a man aged 18 to 30 with type 1 diabetes. This CDR3 is CASSRIGRGTYEQYF. DNA for the CDR3: TGTGCCAGCAGCCGTATCGGACGAGGAACCTACGAGCAGTACTTC.